The 5 T cell receptor beta chains given below trace back to one sample, sequenced in a study of tumor-infiltrating lymphocytes in primary liver carcinoma. Using a constant-region primer together with ProtoScript II reverse transcriptase, TCR beta cDNA was made from 500 ng of total RNA. Investigators got TCR beta libraries out of three nested multiplex PCR rounds, done with slightly modified ARM-PCR. For around 10 cycles apiece, the opening two PCR rounds ran with TRBV1-TRBV30 forward primers and a C-beta reverse primer. TCRdb ran MiXCR on the multiplex PCR reads and lists one entry per CDR3 protein. The sample shows 75,000 to 80,000 distinct CDR3 sequences, approximately 70% of them seen only once. Joint extraction of RNA and DNA used about 17-31 mg of bulk tissue that was unsorted. Specimen: tumor-adjacent normal liver tissue. These receptors all stem from a man in his forties with primary liver carcinoma and hepatitis B virus infection.

This clonotype was found many times. J is TRBJ1-1 and V is TRBV29-1, with 7 bases lining up with TRBD1. Per germline, CDR1 SQVTM and CDR2 ANQGSEA. The CDR3 is made up of 15 amino acids. V shed 0 bases and J 1 base; nucleotides not matched to a gene: 5. CDR3 sequence: CSVEDRGTENTEAFF. CDR3 bases: TGCAGCGTTGAAGATCGGGGGACAGAGAACACTGAAGCTTTCTTT.

Turning to this clonotype: Mismatch with germline at one junction end may stem from a read error. The chain links TRBV20-1 to TRBJ2-5; TRBD1 agrees at 8 bases. This CDR3 contains 12 residues. Germline lookup yields CDR1 DFQATT and CDR2 SNEGSKA (reference sequence). The chain's CDR3 is CSRTGNQETQNF. The CDR3 DNA follows: TGCAGTCGGACAGGGAACCAAGAGACCCAGAACTTC.

Note on this clonotype: The junction departs from the called germline gene at one end, perhaps through a read error. The rearrangement uses TRBV11-1 and TRBJ2-7; D is possibly TRBD1 (5 bases). Per the germline V gene, CDR1 is SGHAT and CDR2 is FQDESV (reference sequence). The CDR3 totals 15 residues. CDR3 amino acids: CASSFTFDSSYVQHF. The DNA of the CDR3 is TGTGCCAGCAGCTTTACCTTCGACAGTTCCTACGTGCAACACTTC. Drawing the rest from reference TRBV11-1 and TRBJ2-7, the complete variable domain is EAEVAQSPRYKITEKSQAVAFWCDPISGHATLYWYRQILGQGPELLVQFQDESVVDDSQLPKDRFSAERLKGVDSTLKIQPAELGDSAMYLCASSFTFDSSYVQHFGPGTRLTVT.

This clonotype was recorded at least ten times. This sequence joins TRBV28 and TRBJ2-3; either TRBD1 or TRBD2 may supply D (5 bases each). This CDR3 contains 16 residues. V was pared by 3 bases and J by 1 base, with 14 bases between. The germline V gene encodes CDR1 MDHEN and CDR2 SYDVKM. The CDR3 nucleotides are TGTGCCAGCAGTTTGAGGGGACCCTTTGGCACAGATACGCAGTATTTT. As protein: CASSLRGPFGTDTQYF.

The chain employs TRBV20-1 and TRBJ2-7; D could derive from TRBD1 or TRBD2 (5 bases each). The CDR3 is made up of 16 amino acids. Germline lookup yields CDR1 DFQATT and CDR2 SNEGSKA (reference sequence). V lost 3 bases and J 4 bases, leaving 22 bases between the germline ends. The CDR3 sequence: CSARPAGRGSGYEQYF. The CDR3 bases are TGCAGTGCTAGGCCTGCCGGGCGCGGGTCAGGGTACGAGCAGTACTTC.